Described below is a single T cell receptor beta chain sequence and its context. Its antigen remains unknown. The sample comes from a study of long-term antiretroviral therapy in people with HIV. Study-level background: The oldest samples precede the 2015 immediate-ART recommendation by about a decade. Study-level findings and limits: Within the repertoire, clones expanded before ART were dominant at all time points.

The immunoSEQ assay was v3.0, run at survey level. The table came from immunoSEQ multiplex PCR; TCRdb's copy has only in-frame clones and leaves some out. This sample carries 28,000 or so clones, about three quarters of them seen once, and the ten largest clones take about 9.3%. The germline V gene has CDR1 SGHDN and CDR2 FVKESK. The CDR3 is 11 amino acids. Trimming pared 4 bases from V and 7 bases from J, leaving 7 bases between. This receptor was taken from a man aged 18 to 30 with HIV. Sequences were derived from unsorted PBMCs, sampled 1.5 years before starting antiretroviral therapy. The chain joins TRBV14 to TRBJ1-1; D unresolved. CDR3 in DNA: TGTGCCAGCAGCCTGAGTTTTGAAGCTTTCTTT. The encoded protein is CASSLSFEAFF. Together with reference TRBV14 and TRBJ1-1, the CDR3 gives the full variable domain: EAGVTQFPSHSVIEKGQTVTLRCDPISGHDNLYWYRRVMGKEIKFLLHFVKESKQDESGMPNNRFLAERTGGTYSTLKVQPAELEDSGVYFCASSLSFEAFFGQGTRLTVV.